At least ten counts were recorded for the clone carrying this T cell receptor beta chain. Its antigen is undetermined. This sample was included in a study of T cells in Graves' hyperthyroidism and ophthalmopathy. Study-level findings and limits: Stable hyperthyroidism was separated from ophthalmopathy by a model based on 13 V-J features.

The source material, RNA transcripts, was used to amplify TCR beta CDR3 regions. HTBI primers were employed in a first-round RT-PCR of the TCR CDR3. MiXCR, applied by TCRdb to the multiplex PCR reads, yields one record per CDR3 protein. The repertoire consists of over 250,000 distinct CDR3 sequences, with around 15% occurring once and the leading ten covering 30% to 40%. Lactation, pregnancy, other autoimmune disease or uncontrolled infection excluded patients. The sample comprised blood. This receptor was taken from a woman aged 40 to 50 with Graves' ophthalmopathy.

The CDR3 DNA sequence: TGCAGTGCCCCAAGGACAGGGTTAAATGAAAAACTGTTTTTT. Translated, it gives CSAPRTGLNEKLFF. The V gene is TRBV20-1, the J gene TRBJ1-4, with 8 bases matching TRBD1. Germline V lookup: CDR1 DFQATT, CDR2 SNEGSKA (reference sequence). This CDR3 region has 14 residues. V lost 6 bases and J lost 5; bases outside the gene matches: 8.